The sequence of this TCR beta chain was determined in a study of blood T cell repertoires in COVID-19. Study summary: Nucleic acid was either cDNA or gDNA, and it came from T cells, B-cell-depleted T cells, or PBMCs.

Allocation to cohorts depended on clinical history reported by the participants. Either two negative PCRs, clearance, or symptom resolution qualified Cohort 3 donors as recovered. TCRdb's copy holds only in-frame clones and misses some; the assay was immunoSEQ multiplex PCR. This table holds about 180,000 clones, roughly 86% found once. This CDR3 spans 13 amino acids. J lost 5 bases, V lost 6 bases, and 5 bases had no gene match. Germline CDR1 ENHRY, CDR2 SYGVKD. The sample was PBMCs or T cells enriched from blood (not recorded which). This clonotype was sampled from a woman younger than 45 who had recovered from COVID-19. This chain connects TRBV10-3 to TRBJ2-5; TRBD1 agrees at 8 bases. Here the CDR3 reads CAIRGQGEETQYF. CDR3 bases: TGTGCCATCAGAGGACAGGGAGAGGAGACCCAGTACTTC.